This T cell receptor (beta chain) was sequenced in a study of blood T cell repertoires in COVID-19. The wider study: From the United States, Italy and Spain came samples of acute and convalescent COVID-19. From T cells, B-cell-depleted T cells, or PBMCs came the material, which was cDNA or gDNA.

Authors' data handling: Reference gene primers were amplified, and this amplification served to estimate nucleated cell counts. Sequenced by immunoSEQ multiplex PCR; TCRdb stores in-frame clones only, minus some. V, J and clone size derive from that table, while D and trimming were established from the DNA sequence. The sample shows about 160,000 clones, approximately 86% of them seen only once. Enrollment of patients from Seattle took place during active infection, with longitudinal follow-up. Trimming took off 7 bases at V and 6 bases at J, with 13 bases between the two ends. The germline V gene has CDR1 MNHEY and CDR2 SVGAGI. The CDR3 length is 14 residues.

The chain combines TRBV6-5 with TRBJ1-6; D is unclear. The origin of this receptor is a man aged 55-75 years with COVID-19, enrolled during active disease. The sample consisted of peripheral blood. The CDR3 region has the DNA TGTGCCAGCACCCTAAAAAGACTTAATTCACCCCTCCACTTT. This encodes CASTLKRLNSPLHF.